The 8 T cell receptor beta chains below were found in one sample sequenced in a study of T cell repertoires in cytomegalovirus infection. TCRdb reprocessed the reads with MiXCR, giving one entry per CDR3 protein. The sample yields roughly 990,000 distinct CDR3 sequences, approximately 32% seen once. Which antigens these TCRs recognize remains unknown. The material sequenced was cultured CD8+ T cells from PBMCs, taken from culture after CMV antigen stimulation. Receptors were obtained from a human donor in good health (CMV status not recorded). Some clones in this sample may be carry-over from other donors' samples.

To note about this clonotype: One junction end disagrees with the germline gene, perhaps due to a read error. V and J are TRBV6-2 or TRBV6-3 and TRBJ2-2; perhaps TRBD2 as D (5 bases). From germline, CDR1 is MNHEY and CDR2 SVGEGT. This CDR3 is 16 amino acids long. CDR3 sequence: CVSSLIRDTDTGELFF. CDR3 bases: TGTGTCAGCAGTTTGATCCGGGATACCGACACCGGGGAGCTGTTTTTT.

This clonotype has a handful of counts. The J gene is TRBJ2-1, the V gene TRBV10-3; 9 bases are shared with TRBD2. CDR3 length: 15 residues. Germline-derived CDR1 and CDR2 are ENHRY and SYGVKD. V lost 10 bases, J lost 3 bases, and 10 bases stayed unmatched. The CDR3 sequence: CATTPSGGLYNEQFF. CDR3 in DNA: TGTGCCACGACGCCGAGCGGGGGGCTCTACAATGAGCAGTTCTTC.

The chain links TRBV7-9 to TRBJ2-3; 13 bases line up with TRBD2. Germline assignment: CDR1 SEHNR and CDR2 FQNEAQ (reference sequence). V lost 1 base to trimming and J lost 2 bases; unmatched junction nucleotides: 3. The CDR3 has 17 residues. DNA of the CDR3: TGTGCCAGCAGCTTAGGGACTAGCGGGGGCCTCACAGATACGCAGTATTTT. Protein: CASSLGTSGGLTDTQYF.

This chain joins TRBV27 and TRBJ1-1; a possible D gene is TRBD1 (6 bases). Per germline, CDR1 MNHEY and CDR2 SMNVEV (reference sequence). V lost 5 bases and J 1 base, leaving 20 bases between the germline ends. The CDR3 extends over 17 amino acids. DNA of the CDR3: TGTGCCAGCAGTCTCGACAGGTATAATTTCCAGAACACTGAAGCTTTCTTT. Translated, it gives CASSLDRYNFQNTEAFF.

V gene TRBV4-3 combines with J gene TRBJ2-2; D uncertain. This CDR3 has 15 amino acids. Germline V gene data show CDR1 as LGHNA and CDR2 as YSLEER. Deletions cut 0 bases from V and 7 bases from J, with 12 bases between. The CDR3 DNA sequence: TGCGCCAGCAGCCAAGAAGAACTGGTTGTCGGGGAGCTGTTTTTT. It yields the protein CASSQEELVVGELFF.

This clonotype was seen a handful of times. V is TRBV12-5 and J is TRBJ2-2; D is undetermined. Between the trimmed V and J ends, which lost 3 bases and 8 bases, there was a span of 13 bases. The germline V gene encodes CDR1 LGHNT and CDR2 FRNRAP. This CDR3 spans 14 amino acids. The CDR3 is CASGFGHLEGELFF. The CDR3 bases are TGTGCTAGTGGTTTTGGCCACCTCGAAGGGGAGCTGTTTTTT.

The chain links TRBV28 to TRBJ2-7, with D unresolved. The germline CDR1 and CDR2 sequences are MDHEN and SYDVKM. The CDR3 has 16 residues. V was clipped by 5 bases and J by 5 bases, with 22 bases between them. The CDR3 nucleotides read TGTGCCAGCAGTCTCCGTCTACCGGCTCTTTGGAACGAGCAGTACGTC. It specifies CASSLRLPALWNEQYV.

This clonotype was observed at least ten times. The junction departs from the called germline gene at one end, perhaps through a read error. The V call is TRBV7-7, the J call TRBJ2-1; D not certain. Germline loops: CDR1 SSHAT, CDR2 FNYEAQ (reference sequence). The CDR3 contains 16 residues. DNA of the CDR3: TGTGCTAGCAGCCCACACCCACGTTTCGGTCTCGGTGAGCAGTTCTTC. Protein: CASSPHPRFGLGEQFF.